The present TCR beta chain was sequenced within a study of blood T cell repertoires in COVID-19. Germline assignment: CDR1 SEHNR and CDR2 FQNEAQ (reference sequence). The CDR3 runs to 15 residues. The J segment lost 6 bases and the V segment lost 3 bases, leaving 9 bases of the junction unmatched. Sequencing was performed with immunoSEQ multiplex PCR; in TCRdb, only in-frame clones are kept and a portion is missing. Found here are about 300,000 clones, around 88% of them singletons; the top ten hold roughly 4.8%. The receptor comes from a man between 35 and 55 years old with acute or convalescent COVID-19. Sequenced input: peripheral blood. The chain recombines TRBV7-9 with TRBJ1-1; 8 nucleotides match TRBD1. CDR3 DNA: TGTGCCAGCAGCTTCTACGGACAGGGTCCCGCTGAAGCTTTCTTT. This gives the protein CASSFYGQGPAEAFF.